Listed here are 24 T cell receptor beta chains from one sample, sequenced in a study of T cells in Graves' hyperthyroidism and ophthalmopathy. RNA transcripts served as the template for amplifying TCR beta CDR3 regions. Using the HTBI primer set, a first-round RT-PCR was run on the TCR CDR3. TCRdb reanalysed the multiplex PCR reads using MiXCR and keeps one entry per CDR3 protein. This sample carries 200,000 to 250,000 distinct CDR3 sequences, 17% of them seen once, and the ten largest clones take more than 50%. Sequencing input: blood. The receptor set was obtained from a woman in her 50s with Graves' hyperthyroidism.

J is TRBJ1-5 and V is TRBV24-1, with D unresolved. The length of the CDR3 is 13 residues. Trimming left V 8 bases short and J 2 bases short, with 9 bases between. CDR1 is KGHDR and CDR2 is SFDVKD in the germline V gene. CDR3 sequence: CATNGGGNQPQHF. The CDR3 nucleotides are TGTGCCACCAACGGAGGCGGCAATCAGCCCCAGCATTTT.

In this sample, this clonotype turned up many times. This chain uses TRBV3-1 with TRBJ2-1, with a tentative D call TRBD2 (5 bases). This CDR3 has 13 residues. Trimming stripped 0 bases from V and 10 bases from J, with 10 bases between. The germline gives CDR1 LGHDT, CDR2 YNNKEL (reference sequence). This CDR3 is CASSQDPSGEQFF. In DNA form, the CDR3 reads TGTGCCAGCAGCCAAGATCCGAGCGGAGAGCAGTTCTTC.

This clonotype has ten or more counts. The rearrangement joins TRBV9 to TRBJ1-1, with no clear D. Germline CDR1 reads SGDLS; CDR2 reads YYNGEE. This CDR3 has 13 residues. Trimming removed 0 bases from V and 3 bases from J, with 6 bases in between. CDR3: CASSVELDTEAFF. Here the CDR3 DNA reads TGTGCCAGCAGCGTAGAGCTAGACACTGAAGCTTTCTTT. Supplemented by reference TRBV9 and TRBJ1-1, the full variable domain reads DSGVTQTPKHLITATGQRVTLRCSPRSGDLSVYWYQQSLDQGLQFLIQYYNGEERAKGNILERFSAQQFPDLHSELNLSSLELGDSALYFCASSVELDTEAFFGQGTRLTVV.

This clonotype has at least ten counts. This rearrangement joins TRBV7-8 to TRBJ2-3; 8 bases align to TRBD2. Germline V lookup: CDR1 SGHVS, CDR2 FQNEAQ. This CDR3 has 15 amino acids. Trimming at V came to 5 bases and at J to 6 bases, leaving 10 bases not matched to a gene. Here the CDR3 DNA reads TGTGCCAGCAGCCATAGCGGGAATGGTTTGGATACGCAGTATTTT. It translates to CASSHSGNGLDTQYF.

This clonotype was observed at least ten times. V is TRBV11-3 and J is TRBJ2-2; perhaps TRBD1 as D (5 bases). The CDR3 length is 16 residues. V was shortened by 0 bases and J by 2 bases, with 10 bases between the two germline ends. The germline V gene has CDR1 SGHNT and CDR2 YENEEA. The CDR3 reads CASSLEVQGNTGELFF. As DNA, the CDR3 is TGTGCCAGCAGCTTAGAAGTCCAGGGCAACACCGGGGAGCTGTTTTTT.

V gene TRBV5-1 combines with J gene TRBJ1-1; possibly TRBD1 for D (5 bases). The CDR3 length is 15 residues. V was clipped by 1 base and J by 3 bases, with 13 bases between them. Germline CDR1 is SGHRS and CDR2 is YFSETQ. The CDR3 DNA reads as TGCGCCAGCAGCTTGTTAGGGACGGCAGACACTGAAGCTTTCTTT. It specifies CASSLLGTADTEAFF.

This clonotype was detected a few times. This sequence joins TRBV6-1 and TRBJ2-5; TRBD1 matches 9 bases. CDR3 length equals 11 residues. Germline V gene lookup returns CDR1 MNHNS and CDR2 SASEGT. J lost 14 bases, V lost 5 bases, and 6 bases had no gene match. This CDR3 reads CASSSGTGSYF. The CDR3 DNA follows: TGTGCCAGCAGTTCCGGGACAGGGTCATACTTC.

This clonotype was detected many times. The rearrangement links TRBV2 to TRBJ1-4; TRBD1 is a possible D gene (5 bases). Germline CDR1 and CDR2: SNHLY and FYNNEI. This CDR3 spans 15 amino acids. V shed 3 bases and J shed 8 bases, with 16 bases lying between them. The CDR3 region has the DNA TGTGCCAGCAGTGACAGGGCTCTCGTGGGAGAAAAACTGTTTTTT. Its protein is CASSDRALVGEKLFF.

In this sample, this clonotype turned up once. At one end the junction does not follow the germline gene, possibly because of a read error. The chain carries TRBV4-1 and TRBJ2-2; D remains ambiguous. Germline V gives CDR1 MGHRA, CDR2 YSYEKL. The CDR3 has 15 residues. The CDR3, as DNA: TGCGCCAACAGCCGCCAGGCGAGGAACACCGGGGAGCTGTTTTTT. It specifies CANSRQARNTGELFF.

The CDR3 region has the DNA TGTGCCACCCCGGACAGGGGGGATGAGCAGTTCTTC. Translation: CATPDRGDEQFF. The chain joins TRBV2 to TRBJ2-1, with 10 bases fitting TRBD1. Per the germline V gene, CDR1 is SNHLY and CDR2 is FYNNEI. This CDR3 has 12 residues. Trimming removed 10 bases from V and 8 bases from J; junction bases left unmatched: 5. Variable domain in full (rest from reference TRBV2 and TRBJ2-1): EPEVTQTPSHQVTQMGQEVILRCVPISNHLYFYWYRQILGQKVEFLVSFYNNEISEKSEIFDDQFSVERPDGSNFTLKIRSTKLEDSAMYFCATPDRGDEQFFGPGTRLTVL.

This clonotype came up a few times. The chain combines TRBV19 with TRBJ2-5, with D uncertain. CDR3 length: 14 residues. Per germline, CDR1 LNHDA and CDR2 SQIVND (reference sequence). Trimming removed 9 bases at V and 1 base at J, with 15 bases between. The CDR3 is CASTDSWGQETQYF. DNA of the CDR3: TGTGCCAGCACCGATTCTTGGGGCCAAGAGACCCAGTACTTC.

This clonotype showed up just a few times. A much larger clone lies one base from this, so it may be a read error. No conserved phenylalanine or tryptophan is present at the end of the CDR3, so a read error is the likely explanation. V is TRBV7-2 and J is TRBJ2-7, with 12 positions matching TRBD2. Germline V gene data show CDR1 as SGHTA and CDR2 as FQGNSA. This CDR3 is built from 15 residues. J gave up 4 bases and V 4 bases, and 5 bases lay outside the gene matches. CDR3: CASSSGLAGRYEQYL. The CDR3 DNA sequence: TGTGCCAGCAGCTCAGGACTAGCGGGGAGGTACGAGCAGTACCTC.

This clonotype was picked up many times. The CDR3 protein is CASSLAVNQPQHF. The CDR3 nucleotides are TGTGCCAGCAGTTTAGCTGTTAATCAGCCCCAGCATTTT. The chain joins TRBV27 to TRBJ1-5; D ambiguous. This CDR3 is 13 amino acids long. From germline, CDR1 is MNHEY and CDR2 SMNVEV (reference sequence). V was clipped by 2 bases and J by 4 bases, with 6 bases between them.

This clonotype was observed many times. CDR3 in amino acids: CASSAGQSGNTIYF. In DNA, the CDR3 is TGTGCCAGCAGTGCCGGACAATCTGGAAACACCATATATTTT. The V call is TRBV6-1, the J call TRBJ1-3, with a tentative D call TRBD1 (5 bases). The CDR3 runs 14 residues. Germline loops: CDR1 MNHNS, CDR2 SASEGT. V was cut by 4 bases and J by 1 base, with 8 bases left in between.

The chain combines TRBV2 with TRBJ1-2; D is possibly TRBD1 (6 bases). The CDR3 is 14 amino acids. Trimming took off 11 bases at V and 4 bases at J, with 20 bases between the two ends. The germline V gene encodes CDR1 SNHLY and CDR2 FYNNEI. CDR3 nucleotide sequence: TGTGCCTGCAAGGGCTTAGACAGGATCTATGGCTACACCTTC. Protein: CACKGLDRIYGYTF.

Ten or more counts support this clonotype. The V call is TRBV5-1, the J call TRBJ2-7; TRBD1 matches 7 bases. The V gene's germline CDR1 is SGHRS and CDR2 YFSETQ. Losses at the gene ends were 1 base for V and 3 bases for J; bases not matched to a gene: 4. The CDR3 loop spans 14 amino acids. Here the CDR3 DNA reads TGCGCCAGCAGCTTGAGACAGGGATACTACGAGCAGTACTTC. This encodes CASSLRQGYYEQYF.

This clonotype was seen at least ten times. The chain joins TRBV28 to TRBJ2-2; no clear D. Germline V CDR1 and CDR2: MDHEN, SYDVKM. The CDR3 extends over 12 amino acids. Between the trimmed V and J ends, which lost 7 bases and 5 bases, there was a span of 8 bases. The chain's CDR3 is CASTPTTGELFF. In nucleotides, the CDR3 is TGTGCCAGCACCCCAACGACCGGGGAGCTGTTTTTT.

The chain combines TRBV10-1 with TRBJ1-1, with TRBD1 matching 8 bases. The J segment lost 4 bases and the V segment lost 5 bases, leaving 3 bases of the junction unmatched. The germline gives CDR1 WNHNN, CDR2 SYGVQD (reference sequence). This CDR3 region has 13 residues. The CDR3 DNA reads TGCGCCAGCAGTCGCAGGGGGCTCACTGAAGCTTTCTTT. Translation gives CASSRRGLTEAFF.

This clonotype was seen only a few times. The chain couples TRBV14 to TRBJ1-1; D unclear. The CDR3 has 16 amino acids. The germline V and J ends were trimmed by 0 bases and 3 bases, with 14 bases remaining between them. Germline V gives CDR1 SGHDN, CDR2 FVKESK. In nucleotides, the CDR3 is TGTGCCAGCAGCCAAGACTTGGGCCGATGGGACACTGAAGCTTTCTTT. It encodes CASSQDLGRWDTEAFF.

This chain uses TRBV12-5 with TRBJ2-4, with D possibly TRBD2 on 5 matching bases. Germline CDR1 and CDR2: LGHNT and FRNRAP. Trimming took 0 bases from V and 1 from J, leaving 10 bases between them. The CDR3 length is 16 residues. The CDR3 DNA follows: TGTGCTAGTGGTTTGGTACTCGGGATGGCCAAAAACATTCAGTACTTC. Its protein is CASGLVLGMAKNIQYF. Based on the CDR3 plus reference TRBV12-5 and TRBJ2-4, the full variable domain is DARVTQTPRHKVTEMGQEVTMRCQPILGHNTVFWYRQTMMQGLELLAYFRNRAPLDDSGMPKDRFSAEMPDATLATLKIQPSEPRDSAVYFCASGLVLGMAKNIQYFGAGTRLSVL.

This clonotype has at least ten counts. The CDR3 loop reads CASSEANNPTDTQYF. The DNA of the CDR3 is TGTGCCAGCAGTGAAGCGAACAACCCCACAGATACGCAGTATTTT. The rearrangement joins TRBV2 to TRBJ2-3; no reliable D call. Trimming stripped 0 bases from V and 2 bases from J, with 9 bases between. Germline lookup yields CDR1 SNHLY and CDR2 FYNNEI. The CDR3 runs 15 residues.

This clonotype was picked up many times. The genes are TRBV27 and TRBJ2-6; D ambiguous. Per germline, CDR1 MNHEY and CDR2 SMNVEV (reference sequence). The germline V and J ends were trimmed by 3 bases and 0 bases, with 6 bases remaining between them. The CDR3 spans 15 residues. The CDR3 nucleotides read TGTGCCAGCAGTTTGACCAGCTCTGGGGCCAACGTCCTGACTTTC. Residues: CASSLTSSGANVLTF.

This clonotype showed up many times. The gene calls are TRBV5-6 and TRBJ1-5; D is possibly TRBD1 (6 bases). With 0 bases removed from V and 1 base from J, the gap between germline ends came to 11 bases. This CDR3 has 16 amino acids. Germline V gene sequence: CDR1 SGHDT, CDR2 YYEEEE. The DNA of the CDR3 is TGTGCCAGCAGCTTGGCGGCAGGGGTGAGCAATCAGCCCCAGCATTTT. Protein sequence: CASSLAAGVSNQPQHF.

In regard to this clonotype: At one of its ends the junction is not consistent with the germline gene, which may arise from a read error. V usage is TRBV11-2 and J usage is TRBJ2-7; D possibly corresponds to TRBD2 (5 bases). The CDR3 length is 12 residues. The germline CDR1 and CDR2 sequences are SGHAT and FQNNGV. CDR3 bases: TGTGCCAGCAGCCATCTGGGTAGCGAGACCTCATTC. It is translated as CASSHLGSETSF.